This T cell receptor beta chain is from a study of neoadjuvant anti-PD-1 for oral cavity cancer. At the level of the study: Non-progressing patients received a fourth nivolumab dose near day 43, then surgery on days 50-56.

Time point defined: after neoadjuvant nivolumab, at surgical resection. With regard to this clone: The antigen is not known.

Study results and caveats: PBMC Gini-index clonality exceeded responders' in non-responders post-nivolumab. TCR analyses covered only a few patients per response group.

The V gene end was trimmed by 5 bases and the J gene end by 7 bases; junction bases not matched to a gene: 9. The CDR3 is made up of 15 amino acids. Germline CDR1 is MDHEN and CDR2 is SYDVKM. The repertoire was sequenced with immunoSEQ multiplex PCR; TCRdb's copy has only in-frame clones and lacks some. The sample has roughly 46,000 clones; around 79% are singletons. The sequence was collected from a person aged 35 to 85 with oral cavity squamous cell carcinoma. The rearrangement links TRBV28 to TRBJ2-1; 9 bases match TRBD1. Here the sequenced sample was PBMCs, taken after nivolumab (anti-PD-1) treatment. CDR3 residues: CASSQTGQGVNEQFF. The CDR3 bases are TGTGCCAGCAGTCAAACGGGACAGGGTGTGAATGAGCAGTTCTTC.